These 25 T cell receptor beta chains were sequenced from one sample in a study of tissue T cells after allogeneic stem cell transplantation. Measured with immunoSEQ multiplex PCR; TCRdb has only the in-frame clones, and not every one. The table has 25,000 to 30,000 clones, 85% seen once. Material: blood, obtained before transplantation. The receptors originated from a woman between 18 and 50 years old who later had graft-versus-host disease after an allogeneic stem cell transplant.

The chain employs TRBV21-1 and TRBJ1-6. TRBV21-1 counts as a pseudogene. The CDR3 totals 17 residues. CDR3 region: CASSKVGPQTYNSPLHF. The CDR3 region has the DNA TGTGCCAGCAGCAAAGTCGGCCCACAAACCTATAATTCACCCCTCCACTTT.

The V gene is TRBV6-5, the J gene TRBJ2-7; D is ambiguous. Trimming stripped 0 bases from V and 4 bases from J, with 7 bases between. The germline V gene has CDR1 MNHEY and CDR2 SVGAGI. There are 13 residues in the CDR3. The CDR3 sequence is CASSYSGFYEQYF. The CDR3, as DNA: TGTGCCAGCAGTTACTCAGGATTTTACGAGCAGTACTTC.

This chain links TRBV2 with TRBJ2-1; TRBD2 aligns across 7 bases. Trimming at V came to 6 bases and at J to 0 bases, leaving 5 bases not matched to a gene. Germline values: CDR1 SNHLY, CDR2 FYNNEI. This CDR3 region has 15 residues. CDR3 region: CASRLAQSSYNEQFF. The CDR3 DNA reads TGTGCCAGCAGACTAGCGCAGAGCTCCTACAATGAGCAGTTCTTC. The full variable domain, in which reference TRBV2 and TRBJ2-1 provide the parts outside the CDR3, is EPEVTQTPSHQVTQMGQEVILRCVPISNHLYFYWYRQILGQKVEFLVSFYNNEISEKSEIFDDQFSVERPDGSNFTLKIRSTKLEDSAMYFCASRLAQSSYNEQFFGPGTRLTVL.

This chain joins TRBV5-1 and TRBJ1-2; D not certain. V lost 4 bases and J lost 8, with 15 bases in between. The CDR3 extends over 13 amino acids. CDR1 SGHRS and CDR2 YFSETQ come from the germline V gene. Here the CDR3 reads CASSPIASGGYTF. Written as DNA, the CDR3 is TGCGCCAGCAGCCCCATCGCTTCGGGGGGCTACACCTTC. The full variable domain, rest sourced from reference TRBV5-1 and TRBJ1-2, is KAGVTQTPRYLIKTRGQQVTLSCSPISGHRSVSWYQQTPGQGLQFLFEYFSETQRNKGNFPGRFSGRQFSNSRSEMNVSTLELGDSALYLCASSPIASGGYTFGSGTRLTVV.

The rearrangement uses TRBV5-1 and TRBJ2-1; 9 nucleotides match TRBD2. CDR3 length: 16 amino acids. The J segment lost 4 bases and the V segment lost 1 base, leaving 6 bases of the junction unmatched. The V gene's germline CDR1 is SGHRS and CDR2 YFSETQ. CDR3 loop: CASSLKSSGAYNEQFF. The DNA of the CDR3 is TGCGCCAGCAGCTTGAAGTCTAGCGGGGCTTACAATGAGCAGTTCTTC.

This chain connects TRBV4-3 to TRBJ1-1; possible D gene TRBD1, 6 bases. Trimming removed 2 bases from V and 0 bases from J, with 7 bases in between. The CDR3 sequence is 14 residues long. Germline CDR1 reads LGHNA; CDR2 reads YSLEER. DNA of the CDR3: TGCGCCAGCAGCCAAACAGGGATGAACACTGAAGCTTTCTTT. Its protein is CASSQTGMNTEAFF.

The count of this clone is one. The rearrangement joins TRBV7-2 to TRBJ1-4, with TRBD1 matching 7 bases. The CDR3 is 14 residues long. CDR1 SGHTA and CDR2 FQGNSA come from the germline V gene. With 0 bases clipped from V and 6 bases from J, the junction kept 1 base outside the gene matches. The CDR3 sequence: CASSLARGDEKLFF. The DNA of the CDR3 is TGTGCCAGCAGCTTAGCCAGGGGGGATGAAAAACTGTTTTTT. The whole variable domain, filled in from reference TRBV7-2 and TRBJ1-4, reads GAGVSQSPSNKVTEKGKDVELRCDPISGHTALYWYRQSLGQGLEFLIYFQGNSAPDKSGLPSDRFSAERTGGSVSTLTIQRTQQEDSAVYLCASSLARGDEKLFFGSGTQLSVL.

The chain joins TRBV6-4 to TRBJ2-2; 7 bases agree with TRBD2. CDR1 MRHNA and CDR2 SNTAGT come from the germline V gene. The ends lost 4 bases at V and 6 bases at J; junction bases unmatched: 11. The CDR3 loop spans 16 amino acids. The CDR3 protein is CASSVVLQTSPGELFF. In DNA, the CDR3 is TGTGCCAGCAGTGTGGTTCTGCAGACTAGCCCCGGGGAGCTGTTTTTT.

The chain has TRBV5-1 and TRBJ2-1, with 10 positions matching TRBD2. Trimming took 0 bases from V and 8 from J; bases not matched to a gene: 14. Germline lookup yields CDR1 SGHRS and CDR2 YFSETQ. The CDR3 loop spans 18 amino acids. The CDR3 protein is CASSLAPSGGPLVDEQFF. The CDR3 DNA is TGCGCCAGCAGCTTGGCCCCTAGCGGGGGCCCGTTGGTGGATGAGCAGTTCTTC.

The chain is built from TRBV18 and TRBJ2-7; D might be TRBD1 (5 bases). The CDR3 has 14 amino acids. Germline CDR1 is KGHSH and CDR2 is LQKENI. With 3 bases removed from V and 6 bases from J, the gap between germline ends came to 15 bases. The CDR3, as DNA: TGTGCCAGCTCACCGACATCCGGTACAGGCGAGCAGTACTTC. Translation: CASSPTSGTGEQYF.

For the CDR3, the DNA is TGTGCCAGCAGCACGGGACAAAATAGCAATCAGCCCCAGCATTTT. It codes for CASSTGQNSNQPQHF. This chain links TRBV5-5 with TRBJ1-5; TRBD1 might be the D (6 bases). Germline values: CDR1 SGHKS, CDR2 YYEKEE (reference sequence). This CDR3 has 15 residues. V lost 4 bases, J lost 0 bases, and 11 bases lay in between.

The gene calls are TRBV5-5 and TRBJ2-7; 14 positions agree with TRBD2. This CDR3 has 18 amino acids. Germline trimming cut 3 bases from V and 2 bases from J; bases unmatched to any gene: 10. The germline gives CDR1 SGHKS, CDR2 YYEKEE (reference sequence). CDR3 sequence reads: CASSSKSLGLAGAYEQYF. CDR3 nucleotides: TGTGCCAGCAGCTCAAAATCACTGGGACTAGCGGGGGCCTACGAGCAGTACTTC. Full variable domain (outside the CDR3, taken from reference TRBV5-5 and TRBJ2-7): DAGVTQSPTHLIKTRGQQVTLRCSPISGHKSVSWYQQVLGQGPQFIFQYYEKEERGRGNFPDRFSARQFPNYSSELNVNALLLGDSALYLCASSSKSLGLAGAYEQYFGPGTRLTVT.

The chain links TRBV5-1 to TRBJ2-1, with D tentatively TRBD1 (5 bases). CDR1 and CDR2 (germline): SGHRS, YFSETQ. V was clipped by 2 bases and J by 4 bases, with 13 bases between them. The CDR3 is made up of 15 amino acids. The CDR3, as DNA: TGCGCCAGCAGCTTTACAGGAGACGGGTACAATGAGCAGTTCTTC. Protein product: CASSFTGDGYNEQFF.

The chain combines TRBV11-2 with TRBJ1-5; weak D call: TRBD1 (6 bases). CDR1 is SGHAT, CDR2 FQNNGV, per germline. Trimming took 4 bases from V and 4 from J, leaving 11 bases between them. This CDR3 is 14 amino acids long. The CDR3, as DNA: TGTGCCAGCAGCTGGGGGGGGGCGAATCAGCCCCAGCATTTT. It encodes CASSWGGANQPQHF.

The chain uses TRBV11-2 and TRBJ2-1; TRBD2 matches at 9 bases. Germline-derived CDR1 and CDR2 are SGHAT and FQNNGV. The CDR3 is 17 residues long. V shed 0 bases, J shed 5 bases, and the junction held 8 bases outside the gene matches. The CDR3 loop is CASSLDRASSGNNEQFF. The CDR3 region has the DNA TGTGCCAGCAGCTTAGATCGGGCGTCTAGCGGGAACAATGAGCAGTTCTTC.

The chain uses TRBV5-4 and TRBJ1-2; TRBD1 agrees at 10 bases. Trimming at V came to 4 bases and at J to 6 bases, leaving 0 bases not matched to a gene. Per germline, CDR1 SGHNT and CDR2 YYREEE (reference sequence). The length of the CDR3 is 12 residues. The DNA for the CDR3 is TGTGCCAGCAGCGGGACAGGGGATGGCTACACCTTC. Amino acid sequence: CASSGTGDGYTF.

This chain links TRBV7-9 with TRBJ2-2; 7 nucleotides line up with TRBD1. The CDR3 sequence is 16 residues long. V gave up 2 bases and J gave up 1 base; unmatched junction bases: 4. The germline V gene has CDR1 SEHNR and CDR2 FQNEAQ (reference sequence). The CDR3 sequence: CASSLRRQGNTGELFF. CDR3 sequence (DNA): TGTGCCAGCAGCTTACGGAGACAGGGGAACACCGGGGAGCTGTTTTTT.

This clone occurred once. The chain joins TRBV18 to TRBJ1-2, with 8 positions matching TRBD1. Looked up from germline, CDR1 is KGHSH and CDR2 is LQKENI. The CDR3 contains 13 residues. The V gene end was trimmed by 6 bases and the J gene end by 4 bases; junction bases not matched to a gene: 4. CDR3 bases: TGTGCCAGCTCTCAGGGGGCCAGCTATGGCTACACCTTC. It codes for CASSQGASYGYTF.

This chain uses TRBV6-5 with TRBJ2-3; 7 nucleotides align to TRBD2. V was clipped by 6 bases and J by 0 bases; unmatched bases: 6. The length of the CDR3 is 15 residues. CDR1 and CDR2 from the germline V gene are MNHEY and SVGAGI. In DNA form, the CDR3 reads TGTGCCAGCAGGCCTAGCGGTGTTAGCACAGATACGCAGTATTTT. Encoded protein: CASRPSGVSTDTQYF.

The rearrangement uses TRBV7-9 and TRBJ1-1, with D tentatively TRBD1 (5 bases). Trimming removed 5 bases from V and 7 bases from J, with 14 bases in between. This CDR3 is built from 13 residues. Germline loops: CDR1 SEHNR, CDR2 FQNEAQ (reference sequence). The CDR3 reads CASSPGTSNEAFF. CDR3 bases: TGTGCCAGCAGCCCTGGGACTTCGAATGAAGCTTTCTTT.

This rearrangement joins TRBV7-8 to TRBJ2-5; maybe TRBD1 (5 bases). This CDR3 region has 16 residues. Germline-derived CDR1 and CDR2 are SGHVS and FQNEAQ. The V gene lost 1 base and the J gene lost 2 bases, with 14 bases spanning the gap. The DNA for the CDR3 is TGTGCCAGCAGCTTAGTTGTGGGGCAGAAACAAGAGACCCAGTACTTC. It encodes CASSLVVGQKQETQYF.

This clone has just one count. V gene TRBV11-2 combines with J gene TRBJ2-7, with D perhaps TRBD1 (5 bases). The CDR3 extends over 14 amino acids. The germline CDR1 and CDR2 sequences are SGHAT and FQNNGV. V was cut by 2 bases and J by 4 bases, with 12 bases left in between. CDR3: CASSLQGSSYEQYF. CDR3 DNA sequence: TGTGCCAGCAGCTTACAGGGTTCGTCTTACGAGCAGTACTTC.

This clone showed up just a few times. CDR3 sequence: CSKQGNTEAFF. For the CDR3, the DNA is TGCAGCAAACAGGGGAACACTGAAGCTTTCTTT. This chain connects TRBV20-1 to TRBJ1-1; tentatively, D is TRBD1 (6 bases). CDR1 DFQATT and CDR2 SNEGSKA come from the germline V gene (reference sequence). This CDR3 has 11 residues.

The chain couples TRBV11-2 to TRBJ2-7; TRBD1 is a possible D gene (6 bases). Trimming removed 4 bases at V and 5 bases at J, with 15 bases between. This CDR3 is 14 amino acids long. Looked up from germline, CDR1 is SGHAT and CDR2 is FQNNGV. The DNA of the CDR3 is TGTGCCAGCAGCTCCACGACAGGATTCAACGAGCAGTACTTC. Protein product: CASSSTTGFNEQYF.

This chain connects TRBV4-1 to TRBJ2-1; D is uncertain. V lost 8 bases and J 6 bases, leaving 14 bases between the germline ends. The germline CDR1 and CDR2 sequences are MGHRA and YSYEKL. CDR3 length: 13 amino acids. The CDR3 DNA sequence: TGCGCCAGCGCGGACGCCGGTCCCAATGAGCAGTTCTTC. Protein product: CASADAGPNEQFF.